This T cell receptor beta chain was captured by sequencing in a study of cytomegalovirus exposure and HLA in healthy donors. Study at large: The roughly 120 validation repertoires matched the 666 first-cohort repertoires in platform, a later analysis reported.

This CDR3 has 13 amino acids. V lost 5 bases, J lost 1 base, and 12 bases lay in between. Germline V lookup: CDR1 SQVTM, CDR2 ANQGSEA. Generated by immunoSEQ multiplex PCR, the TCRdb table keeps only in-frame clones and is missing some. This table has about 360,000 clones, 70% to 90% appearing once. As concerns this clone: Its cognate antigen is unknown.

General study points: According to a later analysis, TCR clusters from the first cohort tended to co-occur in the approximately 120 validation repertoires. The dataset shows that most TCR sequences were rare, while some public TCRs occurred in many donors.

The sequenced material came from PBMCs. The clonotype was recovered from a woman under 30 in good health and CMV-seronegative. V usage is TRBV29-1 and J usage is TRBJ2-7; possibly TRBD1 for D (6 bases). The CDR3 is CSVQQGISYEQYF. The CDR3 DNA follows: TGCAGCGTTCAACAGGGAATTTCCTACGAGCAGTACTTC.